The 19 T cell receptor beta chains in this list originate from one sample, sequenced in a study of control samples from healthy donors and cancer patients. Profiling relied on immunoSEQ multiplex PCR, and the TCRdb table lists in-frame clones only, not all of them. Of roughly 170,000 clones listed, more than 90% are singletons. The sequenced material came from blood. The source of these receptors is a woman in her thirties or forties in good health.

This clone was picked up a small number of times. The DNA for the CDR3 is TGTGCCAGCAGTGACTCCGGGGGGGCCGTCAATGAGCAGTTCTTC. It encodes CASSDSGGAVNEQFF. The chain recombines TRBV6-4 with TRBJ2-1; 8 bases line up with TRBD2. Trimming removed 0 bases from V and 6 bases from J; junction bases left unmatched: 4. The CDR3 is made up of 15 amino acids. CDR1 is MRHNA, CDR2 SNTAGT, per germline.

The chain joins TRBV30 to TRBJ1-1, with D tentatively TRBD1 (5 bases). Germline V gene sequence: CDR1 GTSNPN, CDR2 SVGIG (reference sequence). The CDR3 extends over 15 amino acids. V shed 5 bases and J shed 0 bases, with 16 bases lying between them. The CDR3 sequence: CAWHPWGRMNTEAFF. The CDR3 DNA reads as TGTGCCTGGCATCCTTGGGGACGGATGAACACTGAAGCTTTCTTT.

This chain connects TRBV12-3 or TRBV12-4 to TRBJ1-4; D unclear. Trimming cost V 5 bases and J 10 bases, with 11 bases left between them. This CDR3 contains 12 residues. CDR3 DNA: TGTGCCAGCAGTCCGGCCTTACGAAAACTGTTTTTT. Amino acids: CASSPALRKLFF.

The chain combines TRBV7-2 with TRBJ1-1, with TRBD1 identical over 8 bases. Germline CDR1 reads SGHTA; CDR2 reads FQGNSA. V lost 3 bases and J lost 1; bases outside the gene matches: 4. The CDR3 runs to 15 residues. The CDR3 protein is CASSFLGQGNTEAFF. In nucleotides, the CDR3 is TGTGCCAGCAGCTTTCTAGGACAGGGGAACACTGAAGCTTTCTTT.

The chain carries TRBV7-8 and TRBJ1-2, with unresolved D. CDR1 SGHVS and CDR2 FQNEAQ come from the germline V gene. Trimming pared 1 base from V and 4 bases from J, leaving 10 bases between. The CDR3 totals 14 residues. CDR3 DNA sequence: TGTGCCAGCAGCTTAGTTCTGGAGATCTATGGCTACACCTTC. This codes for CASSLVLEIYGYTF.

The chain uses TRBV20-1 and TRBJ2-7; D perhaps matches TRBD2 (6 bases). The CDR3 has 15 amino acids. CDR1 and CDR2 from the germline V gene are DFQATT and SNEGSKA (reference sequence). Deletions cut 3 bases from V and 2 bases from J, with 17 bases between. CDR3 amino acids: CSASTGGITAYEQYF. CDR3 DNA: TGCAGTGCTAGTACGGGCGGGATTACGGCCTACGAGCAGTACTTC.

The CDR3 DNA reads as TGTGCCAGCAGCCCCAGAGGGGACACCATATACGAGCAGTACTTC. This encodes CASSPRGDTIYEQYF. The J gene is TRBJ2-7, the V gene TRBV7-8, with a tentative D call TRBD1 (6 bases). V was clipped by 5 bases and J by 4 bases, with 18 bases between them. Germline CDR1 and CDR2: SGHVS and FQNEAQ. The CDR3 is 15 residues long.

The V gene is TRBV5-1, the J gene TRBJ1-1; D uncertain. The CDR3 runs 13 residues. Trimming took off 0 bases at V and 4 bases at J, with 7 bases between the two ends. The germline V gene encodes CDR1 SGHRS and CDR2 YFSETQ. CDR3 coding DNA: TGCGCCAGCAGCTTGGGACCGGGCACTGAAGCTTTCTTT. Translating gives CASSLGPGTEAFF.

CDR3 protein: CASSQGSGAGQPQHF. In nucleotides, the CDR3 is TGTGCCAGCAGCCAAGGGTCAGGAGCCGGACAGCCCCAGCATTTT. This rearrangement joins TRBV3-1 (or the pseudogene TRBV3-2) to TRBJ1-5; D call uncertain. Germline V lookup: CDR1 LGHDT, CDR2 YNNKEL (reference sequence). Trimming stripped 1 base from V and 7 bases from J, with 14 bases between. The CDR3 spans 15 residues.

The chain has TRBV7-3 and TRBJ2-3; D uncertain. CDR1 SGHTA and CDR2 FQGTGA come from the germline V gene. V was clipped by 0 bases and J by 7 bases, with 8 bases between them. The CDR3 sequence is 13 residues long. CDR3 sequence: CASSLTGFNTQYF. The CDR3 bases are TGTGCCAGCAGCTTAACAGGGTTTAATACGCAGTATTTT.

The genes are TRBV15 and TRBJ2-7; 11 bases line up with TRBD1. CDR1 is LNHNV and CDR2 is YYDKDF in the germline V gene (reference sequence). The J segment lost 4 bases and the V segment lost 1 base, leaving 9 bases of the junction unmatched. This CDR3 comprises 17 residues. CDR3 protein: CATSRAYGTGGYYEQYF. CDR3 coding DNA: TGTGCCACCAGCAGAGCCTACGGGACAGGGGGTTATTACGAGCAGTACTTC.

The V gene is TRBV18, the J gene TRBJ1-2; 7 nucleotides match TRBD1. Germline trimming cut 3 bases from V and 3 bases from J; bases unmatched to any gene: 13. Germline lookup yields CDR1 KGHSH and CDR2 LQKENI. The CDR3 covers 17 residues. CDR3 nucleotide sequence: TGTGCCAGCTCACCCATCCGGGACAGCCACCACTACTATGGCTACACCTTC. Translating gives CASSPIRDSHHYYGYTF.

The V and J genes are TRBV18 and TRBJ1-1; D gene ambiguous. The length of the CDR3 is 11 residues. The V end was cut by 3 bases, the J end by 11 bases, with 10 bases between. Germline V gene lookup returns CDR1 KGHSH and CDR2 LQKENI. CDR3 residues: CASSPLDGAFF. The CDR3 DNA sequence: TGTGCCAGCTCACCCCTGGATGGTGCTTTCTTT.

The chain couples TRBV7-9 to TRBJ2-7; 8 bases match TRBD1. This CDR3 spans 19 amino acids. V shed 5 bases and J 3 bases; nucleotides not matched to a gene: 21. CDR1 and CDR2 from the germline V gene are SEHNR and FQNEAQ (reference sequence). The DNA for the CDR3 is TGTGCCAGCAGCCGCGACGAGGCAGGGGGCCCTCTGACCCTCTACGAGCAGTACTTC. Protein: CASSRDEAGGPLTLYEQYF.

For the CDR3, the DNA is TGCGCCAGCAGCTTCCGGGACTACCACAATGAGCAGTTCTTC. Its translation is CASSFRDYHNEQFF. The rearrangement joins TRBV5-1 to TRBJ2-1; 7 bases agree with TRBD2. Germline lookup yields CDR1 SGHRS and CDR2 YFSETQ. J lost 5 bases, V lost 2 bases, and 4 bases had no gene match. This CDR3 has 14 residues. Variable domain in full (rest from reference TRBV5-1 and TRBJ2-1): KAGVTQTPRYLIKTRGQQVTLSCSPISGHRSVSWYQQTPGQGLQFLFEYFSETQRNKGNFPGRFSGRQFSNSRSEMNVSTLELGDSALYLCASSFRDYHNEQFFGPGTRLTVL.

The J gene is TRBJ2-3, the V gene TRBV5-1, with 13 bases aligning to TRBD2. V lost 2 bases and J lost 5; bases outside the gene matches: 17. Germline V gives CDR1 SGHRS, CDR2 YFSETQ. This CDR3 is built from 20 residues. For the CDR3, the DNA is TGCGCCAGCAGCTTAACCGGGACTAGCGGGACAGATCTGGCAGAAGATACGCAGTATTTT. This encodes CASSLTGTSGTDLAEDTQYF.

CDR3 residues: CASSLTGQGPTEAFF. CDR3 bases: TGCGCCAGCAGCTTAACGGGACAGGGGCCCACTGAAGCTTTCTTT. V is TRBV5-1 and J is TRBJ1-1; 10 bases agree with TRBD1. This CDR3 spans 15 amino acids. J lost 4 bases, V lost 2 bases, and 5 bases had no gene match. In germline, CDR1 is SGHRS, CDR2 YFSETQ.

CDR3 in amino acids: CASSIQEESYEQYF. For the CDR3, the DNA is TGTGCCAGTAGTATACAGGAGGAATCCTACGAGCAGTACTTC. The chain has TRBV19 and TRBJ2-7; D is perhaps TRBD2 (5 bases). Per germline, CDR1 LNHDA and CDR2 SQIVND (reference sequence). Trimming shortened V by 2 bases and J by 1 base, and 9 bases separated the two germline ends. This CDR3 region has 14 residues.

This sequence joins TRBV6-2 or TRBV6-3 and TRBJ1-2; no definite D call. V lost 6 bases to trimming and J lost 12 bases, with 23 bases between them. The CDR3 spans 14 residues. The germline V gene encodes CDR1 MNHEY and CDR2 SVGEGT. The CDR3 coding sequence is TGTGCCAGCAGCCCTAGCGGACGGTTAGGGTGGGACACCTTC. Protein product: CASSPSGRLGWDTF.